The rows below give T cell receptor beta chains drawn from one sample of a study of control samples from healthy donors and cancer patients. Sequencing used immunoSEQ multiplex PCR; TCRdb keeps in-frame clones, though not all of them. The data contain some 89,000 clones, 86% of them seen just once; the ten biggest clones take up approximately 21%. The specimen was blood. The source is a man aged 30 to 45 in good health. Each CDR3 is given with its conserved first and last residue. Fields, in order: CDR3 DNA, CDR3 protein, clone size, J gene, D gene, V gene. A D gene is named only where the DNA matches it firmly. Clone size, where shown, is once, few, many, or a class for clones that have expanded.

cdr3_nt: TGTGCCAGCTCACCGCCAGGGATAGGGGATACGCAGTATTTT; cdr3_aa: CASSPPGIGDTQYF; clone_size: -; j_call: TRBJ2-3; d_call: -; v_call: TRBV18
cdr3_nt: TGTGCCAGCAGTTTATCACAGGGGGTCACCGGGGAGCTGTTTTTT; cdr3_aa: CASSLSQGVTGELFF; clone_size: -; j_call: TRBJ2-2; d_call: TRBD1; v_call: TRBV27
cdr3_nt: TGTGCCAGCTCTCCTATAGCAGGGGACGGAAACACCATATATTTT; cdr3_aa: CASSPIAGDGNTIYF; clone_size: -; j_call: TRBJ1-3; d_call: -; v_call: TRBV18
cdr3_nt: TGTGCCAGCAGCCGAGAACCTGGCGAGGGTGGCTACACCTTC; cdr3_aa: CASSREPGEGGYTF; clone_size: -; j_call: TRBJ1-2; d_call: -; v_call: TRBV4-2
cdr3_nt: TGTGCCAGCAGCTTCTCGACCGGGACAGGGGGTGGAAACACCATATATTTT; cdr3_aa: CASSFSTGTGGGNTIYF; clone_size: -; j_call: TRBJ1-3; d_call: TRBD1; v_call: TRBV7-9
cdr3_nt: TGCGCCAGCAGCCTGGCCGCGGGGAATTCACCCCTCCACTTT; cdr3_aa: CASSLAAGNSPLHF; clone_size: many; j_call: TRBJ1-6; d_call: -; v_call: TRBV4-1
cdr3_nt: TGTGCCAGTAGTATAGATCTTCGGCAGCGTCAGAATGGCTACACCTTC; cdr3_aa: CASSIDLRQRQNGYTF; clone_size: once; j_call: TRBJ1-2; d_call: -; v_call: TRBV19
cdr3_nt: TGTGCCAGCGGCAACGGGTTGAGGAGTGCTGGAAACACCATATATTTT; cdr3_aa: CASGNGLRSAGNTIYF; clone_size: once; j_call: TRBJ1-3; d_call: -; v_call: TRBV28
cdr3_nt: TGTGCCAGCAGTTTAGAAGCGGGGGGCCCCTACGAGCAGTACTTC; cdr3_aa: CASSLEAGGPYEQYF; clone_size: -; j_call: TRBJ2-7; d_call: TRBD2; v_call: TRBV27
cdr3_nt: TGCGCGAGCAAGACCTACAATGAGCAGTTCTTC; cdr3_aa: CASKTYNEQFF; clone_size: -; j_call: TRBJ2-1; d_call: -; v_call: TRBV5-1
cdr3_nt: TGTGCCAGTAGTAGGGGCAGGGGGATCACAGATACGCAGTATTTT; cdr3_aa: CASSRGRGITDTQYF; clone_size: -; j_call: TRBJ2-3; d_call: TRBD1; v_call: TRBV19
cdr3_nt: TGTGCCAGCAGCGCCCGACAGGCTATAGATACGCAGTATTTT; cdr3_aa: CASSARQAIDTQYF; clone_size: -; j_call: TRBJ2-3; d_call: -; v_call: TRBV2
cdr3_nt: TGTGCCAGCAGCCCCGGGACAGGGGCAAATCAGCCCCAGCATTTT; cdr3_aa: CASSPGTGANQPQHF; clone_size: -; j_call: TRBJ1-5; d_call: TRBD1; v_call: TRBV3-1/TRBV3-2
cdr3_nt: TGCGCCACCCGAGGAGAGGGTAGCTACGAGCAGTACTTC; cdr3_aa: CATRGEGSYEQYF; clone_size: -; j_call: TRBJ2-7; d_call: -; v_call: TRBV5-1
cdr3_nt: TGTGCCAGCAGTGAAAGCGGGGGCAGGGGTTCACCCCTCCACTTT; cdr3_aa: CASSESGGRGSPLHF; clone_size: -; j_call: TRBJ1-6; d_call: -; v_call: TRBV6-1
cdr3_nt: TGCGCCAGCACCCCGACAGGTAACACTGAAGCTTTCTTT; cdr3_aa: CASTPTGNTEAFF; clone_size: once; j_call: TRBJ1-1; d_call: -; v_call: TRBV5-1
cdr3_nt: TGTGCCAGCAGCCTTGAGAAGATGAACACTGAAGCTTTCTTT; cdr3_aa: CASSLEKMNTEAFF; clone_size: -; j_call: TRBJ1-1; d_call: -; v_call: TRBV2
cdr3_nt: TGTGCCAGTCGTGACCGGGACAGGGGGAACACTGAAGCTTTCTTT; cdr3_aa: CASRDRDRGNTEAFF; clone_size: -; j_call: TRBJ1-1; d_call: TRBD1; v_call: TRBV19
cdr3_nt: TGTGCCAGCGGCCGTCACGGCTCTGGAAACACCATATATTTT; cdr3_aa: CASGRHGSGNTIYF; clone_size: -; j_call: TRBJ1-3; d_call: -; v_call: TRBV6-5
cdr3_nt: TGTGCCAGCAGCTCCGGACAGGGATTTGAGACCCAGTACTTC; cdr3_aa: CASSSGQGFETQYF; clone_size: -; j_call: TRBJ2-5; d_call: TRBD1; v_call: TRBV7-9
cdr3_nt: TGTGCCAGCAGCTCACAGGGGGCCACTGAAGCTTTCTTT; cdr3_aa: CASSSQGATEAFF; clone_size: -; j_call: TRBJ1-1; d_call: TRBD1; v_call: TRBV7-6
cdr3_nt: TGTGCCAGCAGCCTCTCCCAGGGCTATTCCTACAATGAGCAGTTCTTC; cdr3_aa: CASSLSQGYSYNEQFF; clone_size: -; j_call: TRBJ2-1; d_call: -; v_call: TRBV5-5
cdr3_nt: TGTGCCAGCAGCTTATTGGGGGCCGGGGAGCTGTTTTTT; cdr3_aa: CASSLLGAGELFF; clone_size: -; j_call: TRBJ2-2; d_call: -; v_call: TRBV11-2
cdr3_nt: TGTGCCAGCAGTGAAGGGGAGGGTTTGGCCCAGCATTTT; cdr3_aa: CASSEGEGLAQHF; clone_size: -; j_call: TRBJ1-5; d_call: -; v_call: TRBV6-1
cdr3_nt: TGTGCCAGCAGTGAAAGAGGCCTCTCAGGGGCTTTCTTT; cdr3_aa: CASSERGLSGAFF; clone_size: once; j_call: TRBJ1-1; d_call: -; v_call: TRBV6-1
cdr3_nt: TGCGCCAGCAGCGCGCAGGGGTCTCAAGAGACCCAGTACTTC; cdr3_aa: CASSAQGSQETQYF; clone_size: -; j_call: TRBJ2-5; d_call: -; v_call: TRBV5-1
cdr3_nt: TGTGCCAGCAGCCCACCCGGGACCGGGAGTTCACCCCTCCACTTT; cdr3_aa: CASSPPGTGSSPLHF; clone_size: -; j_call: TRBJ1-6; d_call: -; v_call: TRBV14
cdr3_nt: TGTGCCAGTAGTATGATGGTTCAAGAGACCCAGTACTTC; cdr3_aa: CASSMMVQETQYF; clone_size: -; j_call: TRBJ2-5; d_call: -; v_call: TRBV19
cdr3_nt: TGTGCCACCAGGGGGACCGGGGAGCTGTTTTTT; cdr3_aa: CATRGTGELFF; clone_size: -; j_call: TRBJ2-2; d_call: -; v_call: TRBV24-1
cdr3_nt: TGCGCCAGCAGCCACTTGGGGCTGGGTCTGTCGGGGGCGCGCACTGAAGCTTTCTTT; cdr3_aa: CASSHLGLGLSGARTEAFF; clone_size: -; j_call: TRBJ1-1; d_call: -; v_call: TRBV4-1
cdr3_nt: TGTGCCAGCAGCCGTGGACAGGGGAACACCGGGGAGCTGTTTTTT; cdr3_aa: CASSRGQGNTGELFF; clone_size: -; j_call: TRBJ2-2; d_call: TRBD1; v_call: TRBV6-5
cdr3_nt: TGTGCCAGCAGTTTAGGGGGGTCTGGAAACTATGGCTACACCTTC; cdr3_aa: CASSLGGSGNYGYTF; clone_size: -; j_call: TRBJ1-2; d_call: -; v_call: TRBV7-9
cdr3_nt: TGTGCCAGCAGCAAGCAGGGGGTGTCGGGTGAAAAACTGTTTTTT; cdr3_aa: CASSKQGVSGEKLFF; clone_size: -; j_call: TRBJ1-4; d_call: TRBD1; v_call: TRBV9
cdr3_nt: TGTGCCAGTAGGCCTATTACAGGGAGGCTAAATCAGCCCCAGCATTTT; cdr3_aa: CASRPITGRLNQPQHF; clone_size: -; j_call: TRBJ1-5; d_call: -; v_call: TRBV19
cdr3_nt: TGTGCCAGCAGCTTGGCCTCCCGGGGGCGCGACAATGAGCAGTTCTTC; cdr3_aa: CASSLASRGRDNEQFF; clone_size: -; j_call: TRBJ2-1; d_call: -; v_call: TRBV5-4
cdr3_nt: TGTGCCAGCAGCCAAGTTTTCGGGAGACAGAACACTGAAGCTTTCTTT; cdr3_aa: CASSQVFGRQNTEAFF; clone_size: -; j_call: TRBJ1-1; d_call: -; v_call: TRBV3-1/TRBV3-2
cdr3_nt: TGTGCCAGCAGCTCAGGGACACTATACGAGCAGTACTTC; cdr3_aa: CASSSGTLYEQYF; clone_size: -; j_call: TRBJ2-7; d_call: -; v_call: TRBV11-2
cdr3_nt: TGTGCCACCAGTGATTACGGGAACACTGAAGCTTTCTTT; cdr3_aa: CATSDYGNTEAFF; clone_size: -; j_call: TRBJ1-1; d_call: -; v_call: TRBV24-1
cdr3_nt: TGTGCCAGCATAGGACAGCCCAACGGCTATTCACCCCTCCACTTT; cdr3_aa: CASIGQPNGYSPLHF; clone_size: -; j_call: TRBJ1-6; d_call: -; v_call: TRBV2
cdr3_nt: TGTGCCAGCAGTCCCGGACAGGGGGGCTACACCTTC; cdr3_aa: CASSPGQGGYTF; clone_size: -; j_call: TRBJ1-2; d_call: TRBD1; v_call: TRBV28
cdr3_nt: TGTGCCAGCAGCCCCCGAGGGGCCGGCGACGAGCAGTACTTC; cdr3_aa: CASSPRGAGDEQYF; clone_size: -; j_call: TRBJ2-7; d_call: -; v_call: TRBV7-3
cdr3_nt: TGCAGCGTCCGGACAGGCTCCTACGAGCAGTACTTC; cdr3_aa: CSVRTGSYEQYF; clone_size: -; j_call: TRBJ2-7; d_call: TRBD1; v_call: TRBV29-1
cdr3_nt: TGCGCCAGCAAAGGGTTGACAGGGGAGCTGTTTTTT; cdr3_aa: CASKGLTGELFF; clone_size: few; j_call: TRBJ2-2; d_call: -; v_call: TRBV5-1
cdr3_nt: TGTGCCACCAGCAGGGGCGGAGGGAGCTACGAGCAGTACTTC; cdr3_aa: CATSRGGGSYEQYF; clone_size: once; j_call: TRBJ2-7; d_call: -; v_call: TRBV15
cdr3_nt: TGTGCCAGCAGCGTTCAGCGCGGAGCGGAAGCTTTCTTT; cdr3_aa: CASSVQRGAEAFF; clone_size: -; j_call: TRBJ1-1; d_call: -; v_call: TRBV9
cdr3_nt: TGCAGCGTTGCAGGAGGGGAGGGCTATGGCTACACCTTC; cdr3_aa: CSVAGGEGYGYTF; clone_size: -; j_call: TRBJ1-2; d_call: -; v_call: TRBV29-1
cdr3_nt: TGCAGCGTTGCAGGGGCGGCCCCCTACAATGAGCAGTTCTTC; cdr3_aa: CSVAGAAPYNEQFF; clone_size: -; j_call: TRBJ2-1; d_call: -; v_call: TRBV29-1
cdr3_nt: TGTGCTAGTACCCTCGCGGGGGGGTTATACGAGCAGTACTTC; cdr3_aa: CASTLAGGLYEQYF; clone_size: -; j_call: TRBJ2-7; d_call: TRBD2; v_call: TRBV12-5
cdr3_nt: TGTGCCAGTAGTATGGGGGGCACAGATACGCAGTATTTT; cdr3_aa: CASSMGGTDTQYF; clone_size: -; j_call: TRBJ2-3; d_call: -; v_call: TRBV19
cdr3_nt: TGTGCCAGCAGCGTAATGGCGGGGACCGGGGAGCTGTTTTTT; cdr3_aa: CASSVMAGTGELFF; clone_size: -; j_call: TRBJ2-2; d_call: -; v_call: TRBV9